The T cell receptor beta chain under discussion was sequenced for a study of blood T cell repertoires in COVID-19. Overall study: Some COVID-19 samples were acute and others convalescent; all came from the United States, Italy and Spain. Sources were T cells, B-cell-depleted T cells, or PBMCs; the material itself was cDNA or gDNA.

This clone was detected once. Under the authors' procedure: Amplified reference gene primers provided the basis for estimating nucleated cell counts. This table comes from immunoSEQ multiplex PCR, and its TCRdb copy is limited to in-frame clones, with some not included. V, J and clone size were drawn from that table, and D and trimming were deduced from the DNA. Of a few hundred thousand clones in the sample, around nine tenths are singletons; the top ten hold around 3%. The CDR3 is 16 amino acids. The V and J ends lost 5 bases and 11 bases, in that order; junction bases with no gene match: 16. The germline CDR1 and CDR2 sequences are SEHNR and FQNEAQ (reference sequence).

The sequence came from a man between 60 and 75 years old with acute or convalescent COVID-19. The sample consisted of peripheral blood. The chain links TRBV7-9 to TRBJ1-5; 9 positions match TRBD1. In DNA, the CDR3 is TGTGCCAGCAGCCCAAGTACAGGGGGCGCCTGGGAGACCCAGCATTTT. It yields the protein CASSPSTGGAWETQHF.